Only a few counts were recorded for the clone carrying this T cell receptor (beta chain). These data belong to a study of T cells in Graves' hyperthyroidism and ophthalmopathy. Germline loops: CDR1 SGHVS, CDR2 FQNEAQ. The length of the CDR3 is 19 residues. Using RNA transcripts as the source, TCR beta CDR3 regions were amplified. Initially, a first-round RT-PCR of the TCR CDR3 employed the HTBI primer set. TCRdb re-called the multiplex PCR reads with MiXCR, one entry per CDR3 protein. This repertoire shows approximately 500,000 distinct CDR3 sequences, roughly 46% found once; its top ten account for about 8.3%. Lactation, pregnancy, other autoimmune disease or uncontrolled infection excluded patients. The diagnostic basis comprised clinical symptoms, serum thyroxine and TRAb, thyroid ultrasound and orbital computed tomography.

This chain connects TRBV7-8 to TRBJ2-7; TRBD2 matches at 11 bases. The DNA end is more similar to TRBJ2-1, so the J call may be wrong. The sample consisted of peripheral blood or thyroid tissue (not recorded which). The TCR originated in a woman between 18 and 29 years old with Graves' hyperthyroidism. CDR3 residues: CASSSLTSSSGRLHNEQFF. CDR3 nucleotide sequence: TGTGCCAGCAGCTCACTGACGTCGTCTAGCGGGAGGCTCCACAATGAGCAGTTCTTC.